This T cell receptor (beta chain) comes out of a study of blood T cell repertoires in COVID-19 (dated by TCRdb to the early 2020s). With regard to the full study: Samples covering the acute and convalescent phases of COVID-19 were provided by collaborators in the United States, Italy and Spain. A freely available public database, intended as a resource for researchers studying the immune response to SARS-CoV-2, is where the repertoires were released. The prospective study material was composed of cDNA or gDNA derived from T cells, B-cell-depleted T cells, or PBMCs. Samples were obtained from the ongoing ImmuneRACE study (first 160 participants) and from 1,254 subjects provided by 6 global collaborators. Subjects who had been exposed to COVID-19, were actively infected with it, or had recovered from it provided the deeply sampled blood TCRbeta repertoires that made up the dataset. Nearly every sample came with metadata listing a de-identified subject ID, COVID-19 status, age in years and sex. HLA class I and class II types, where available, came from metadata supplied by the sample provider rather than from assay-based typing.

General study outcomes and caveats: How much clinical and demographic metadata was included differed by source and by participant, and the metadata was provided uncurated.

Whole blood was collected in K2EDTA tubes by collaborating institutions according to the institutions' own protocols. Collaborator samples were shipped for TCRbeta analysis as frozen whole blood, isolated PBMCs, or DNA extracted from either sample type. Notes on this clone: It lacks a known antigen. Base qualities are not provided; no much larger clone lies one nucleotide away.

Reading from cysteine to phenylalanine, the CDR3 counts 11 amino acids. Of the read, only the CDR3 DNA is kept; its 33 bases are in frame from base 1. The germline V gene (reference sequence) provides CDR1 DFQATT and CDR2 SNEGSKA. TCRbeta CDR3 regions were amplified from genomic DNA by means of the immunoSEQ Assay, a bias-controlled multiplex PCR. The authors processed their data as follows. The number of nucleated cells in each sample was estimated by amplification of reference gene primers within the assay. Sequence reads were collapsed and filtered to measure the absolute abundance of every unique TCRbeta CDR3 rearrangement. For each sample, productive Simpson clonality was calculated as the square root of Simpson's diversity index across productive rearrangements. TCRdb carries this immuneACCESS record with in-frame sequences only. Its versions omit some clonotypes, under half of them owing to an unresolved V gene in the studies checked, with the rest unexplained. That table is the source of V, J and clone size, and D and trimming were worked out from the DNA. The sample contains about 400,000 clones, around 87% of them found a single time. About 3% of the sample goes to the ten largest clones.

The chain is encoded by TRBV20-1 joined to TRBJ2-7, and 8 junctional nucleotides match TRBD1. This TCR was recovered from a human donor in a cohort sampled during active COVID-19. The sample comprised peripheral blood. The DNA sequence follows: TGCAGACGACAGGGGCGATACGAGCAGTACTTC. Translated, this gives CRRQGRYEQYF.